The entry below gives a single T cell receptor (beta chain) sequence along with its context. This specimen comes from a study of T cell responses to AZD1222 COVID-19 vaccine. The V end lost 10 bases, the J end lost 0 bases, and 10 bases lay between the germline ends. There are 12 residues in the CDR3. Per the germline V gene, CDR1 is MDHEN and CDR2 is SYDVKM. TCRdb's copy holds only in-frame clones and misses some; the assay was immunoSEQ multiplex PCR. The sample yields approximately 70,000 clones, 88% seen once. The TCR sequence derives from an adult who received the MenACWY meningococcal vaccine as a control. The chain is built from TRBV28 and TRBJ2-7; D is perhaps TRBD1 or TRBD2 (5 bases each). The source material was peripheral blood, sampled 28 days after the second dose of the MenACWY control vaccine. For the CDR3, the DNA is TGTGCCACCCACGGGACCTCCTACGAGCAGTACTTC. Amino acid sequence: CATHGTSYEQYF.